The 25 T cell receptor beta chains in this list originate from one sample, sequenced in a study of blood T cell repertoires in COVID-19. Libraries were prepared by immunoSEQ multiplex PCR; TCRdb keeps only in-frame clonotypes and omits some of them. The sample contains about half a million clones, 88% of which appear only once. The sequenced sample consisted of PBMCs or T cells enriched from blood (not recorded which). The receptors were sampled from a woman aged 60-70 years who had recovered from COVID-19.

The chain uses TRBV7-2 and TRBJ2-5; 8 nucleotides agree with TRBD2. With V trimmed by 8 bases and J by 5 bases, 13 bases remained unmatched. Per the germline V gene, CDR1 is SGHTA and CDR2 is FQGNSA. There are 15 residues in the CDR3. The CDR3 is CASAQGSGVGETQYF. The CDR3 coding sequence is TGTGCCAGCGCACAGGGTAGCGGGGTCGGGGAGACCCAGTACTTC.

This sequence joins TRBV7-9 and TRBJ1-2; D unresolved. Germline CDR1 reads SEHNR; CDR2 reads FQNEAQ (reference sequence). CDR3 length equals 12 residues. V lost 4 bases to trimming and J lost 4 bases, with 7 bases between them. CDR3 in DNA: TGTGCCAGCAGCTCACCGGGCTATGGCTACACCTTC. Amino acid sequence: CASSSPGYGYTF.

The chain has TRBV2 and TRBJ2-4; 13 positions agree with TRBD2. This CDR3 is built from 15 residues. Germline CDR1 is SNHLY and CDR2 is FYNNEI. V shed 4 bases and J 5 bases; nucleotides not matched to a gene: 2. CDR3 DNA sequence: TGTGCCAGCAGTGGACTAGCGGGGGGCCAAAACATTCAGTACTTC. It translates to CASSGLAGGQNIQYF.

V gene TRBV2 combines with J gene TRBJ2-1, with D possibly matching TRBD1 (6 bases). This CDR3 comprises 11 residues. The germline V gene encodes CDR1 SNHLY and CDR2 FYNNEI. V was shortened by 1 base and J by 14 bases, with 9 bases between the two germline ends. The CDR3 loop is CASSEDRAEFF. CDR3 coding DNA: TGTGCCAGCAGTGAAGACAGGGCTGAGTTCTTC.

V and J are TRBV2 and TRBJ1-2, with TRBD1 matching over 8 bases. Germline loops: CDR1 SNHLY, CDR2 FYNNEI. The CDR3 is 14 amino acids. Losses at the gene ends were 2 bases for V and 8 bases for J; bases not matched to a gene: 7. The CDR3 protein is CASSELGQGQGYTF. DNA of the CDR3: TGTGCCAGCAGTGAATTAGGACAGGGACAAGGCTACACCTTC.

The chain has TRBV10-2 and TRBJ1-1, with D uncertain. This CDR3 has 13 amino acids. The germline CDR1 and CDR2 sequences are WSHSY and SAAADI. Trimming removed 4 bases from V and 8 bases from J, with 14 bases in between. The chain's CDR3 is CASSAVRFGEAFF. The CDR3 DNA reads as TGCGCCAGCAGTGCGGTACGGTTCGGGGAAGCTTTCTTT.

CDR3 nucleotides: TGTGCCAGCAGCCCAGGCGGGGGAGGTGACACCGGGGAGCTGTTTTTT. The encoded protein is CASSPGGGGDTGELFF. The chain has TRBV5-4 and TRBJ2-2, with TRBD2 identical over 7 bases. This CDR3 has 16 residues. The germline gives CDR1 SGHNT, CDR2 YYREEE (reference sequence). V lost 4 bases and J lost 3; bases outside the gene matches: 9.

The chain carries TRBV13 and TRBJ1-6; D uncertain. Germline lookup yields CDR1 PRHDT and CDR2 FYEKMQ (reference sequence). The length of the CDR3 is 14 residues. Between the trimmed V and J ends, which lost 3 bases and 5 bases, there was a span of 8 bases. This chain's CDR3 is CASSFGRDNSPLHF. The CDR3 DNA reads TGTGCCAGCAGCTTCGGTCGGGATAATTCACCCCTCCACTTT.

This chain uses TRBV28 with TRBJ2-3; TRBD2 is a possible D gene (5 bases). CDR3 length: 13 residues. Per germline, CDR1 MDHEN and CDR2 SYDVKM. Trimming took off 8 bases at V and 6 bases at J, with 15 bases between the two ends. This CDR3 is CASGNLAADTQYF. CDR3 nucleotide sequence: TGTGCCAGCGGAAACCTAGCTGCCGATACGCAGTATTTT.

In its sample, this clone was seen once. Other DNA sequences in the same sample also yield this CDR3. The chain has TRBV6-5 and TRBJ1-2, with D maybe TRBD1 (6 bases). The germline gives CDR1 MNHEY, CDR2 SVGAGI. V was cut by 6 bases and J by 0 bases, with 8 bases left in between. The CDR3 sequence is 13 residues long. In DNA form, the CDR3 reads TGTGCCAGCAGGGACAGTTCTAACTATGGCTACACCTTC. Its protein product is CASRDSSNYGYTF.

The chain is built from TRBV10-1 and TRBJ2-1; 11 nucleotides agree with TRBD2. This CDR3 comprises 16 residues. V was clipped by 6 bases and J by 5 bases; unmatched bases: 9. Germline V lookup: CDR1 WNHNN, CDR2 SYGVQD (reference sequence). CDR3 nucleotides: TGCGCCAGCAGAGAGCTAGCGGGGGGTGTGCACAATGAGCAGTTCTTC. Translating it yields CASRELAGGVHNEQFF.

This chain uses TRBV12-3 or TRBV12-4 with TRBJ2-1; tentatively, D is TRBD2 (6 bases). The CDR3 length is 13 residues. V was cut by 2 bases and J by 8 bases, with 10 bases left in between. The CDR3 DNA follows: TGTGCCAGCAGTTTAAGTTGGGACTATGAGCAGTTCTTC. The encoded protein is CASSLSWDYEQFF.

This chain connects TRBV2 to TRBJ1-2; D is unclear. The CDR3 sequence is 14 residues long. V was trimmed by 2 bases and J by 8 bases, leaving 15 bases between them. CDR1 SNHLY and CDR2 FYNNEI come from the germline V gene. The CDR3 protein is CASSELGSFSGYTF. CDR3 bases: TGTGCCAGCAGTGAACTTGGGAGCTTTTCAGGCTACACCTTC.

The count of this clone is one. This chain connects TRBV19 to TRBJ2-7; D is perhaps TRBD2 (5 bases). Germline values: CDR1 LNHDA, CDR2 SQIVND (reference sequence). V dropped 0 bases and J dropped 3 bases, with 9 bases sitting between them. The CDR3 extends over 14 amino acids. The CDR3 is CASSIDAGFYEQYV. The CDR3, as DNA: TGTGCCAGTAGTATAGATGCGGGCTTCTACGAGCAGTACGTC.

The J gene is TRBJ1-2, the V gene TRBV7-9; D gene unclear. The V gene lost 0 bases and the J gene lost 0 bases, with 11 bases spanning the gap. CDR3 length: 16 amino acids. CDR1 is SEHNR and CDR2 is FQNEAQ in the germline V gene (reference sequence). The CDR3 reads CASSLAARITNYGYTF. The CDR3 DNA follows: TGTGCCAGCAGCTTAGCGGCCAGGATCACTAACTATGGCTACACCTTC.

This clone was picked up one time. The chain uses TRBV5-6 and TRBJ2-3; D is unclear. CDR3 size: 16 residues. The germline V gene encodes CDR1 SGHDT and CDR2 YYEEEE. Trimming took off 2 bases at V and 2 bases at J, with 15 bases between the two ends. This chain's CDR3 is CASSFRGAINTDTQYF. The CDR3 DNA reads TGTGCCAGCAGCTTTCGTGGAGCTATAAACACAGATACGCAGTATTTT. The full variable domain, in which reference TRBV5-6 and TRBJ2-3 provide the parts outside the CDR3, is DAGVTQSPTHLIKTRGQQVTLRCSPKSGHDTVSWYQQALGQGPQFIFQYYEEEERQRGNFPDRFSGHQFPNYSSELNVNALLLGDSALYLCASSFRGAINTDTQYFGPGTRLTVL.

The V gene is TRBV7-9, the J gene TRBJ2-7; 8 bases align to TRBD1. Germline CDR1 reads SEHNR; CDR2 reads FQNEAQ (reference sequence). With 3 bases clipped from V and 9 bases from J, the junction kept 13 bases outside the gene matches. The CDR3 is made up of 15 amino acids. The CDR3 loop reads CASSFPMDRAHGQYF. CDR3 DNA sequence: TGTGCCAGCAGCTTCCCAATGGACAGGGCGCATGGGCAGTACTTC.

The chain carries TRBV5-1 and TRBJ2-7; TRBD1 is a possible D gene (5 bases). V lost 4 bases and J lost 4, with 15 bases in between. The CDR3 is 14 amino acids. Germline V gene data show CDR1 as SGHRS and CDR2 as YFSETQ. The CDR3 coding sequence is TGCGCCAGCAGCAAGGATGGGGCCCAGTACGAGCAGTACGTC. As protein: CASSKDGAQYEQYV.

J is TRBJ2-7 and V is TRBV2; 8 bases are a match to TRBD1. Germline assignment: CDR1 SNHLY and CDR2 FYNNEI. V shed 11 bases and J 4 bases; nucleotides not matched to a gene: 10. CDR3 size: 13 residues. The CDR3 loop is CAVAGTGNYEQYF. CDR3 bases: TGTGCCGTCGCCGGGACAGGAAATTACGAGCAGTACTTC.

This sequence joins TRBV6-5 and TRBJ1-6; 10 bases are a match to TRBD1. CDR1 is MNHEY, CDR2 SVGAGI, per germline. CDR3 length: 14 residues. V shed 6 bases and J 10 bases; nucleotides not matched to a gene: 6. The chain's CDR3 is CASRFGQGESPLHF. CDR3 DNA: TGTGCCAGCAGATTCGGACAGGGGGAATCACCCCTCCACTTT.

This sequence joins TRBV5-4 and TRBJ2-2; 7 positions agree with TRBD1. CDR3 length equals 15 residues. Germline V lookup: CDR1 SGHNT, CDR2 YYREEE (reference sequence). The V segment lost 3 bases and the J segment 5 bases; nucleotides outside the gene matches: 7. CDR3 nucleotide sequence: TGTGCCAGCAGCTCGGGGACAGTAAAAACCGGGGAGCTGTTTTTT. Protein sequence: CASSSGTVKTGELFF.

V and J are TRBV21-1 and TRBJ2-7; the D call in the table, TRBD1, was not verified against the DNA. TRBV21-1 represents a pseudogene. The CDR3 runs to 15 residues. CDR3 coding DNA: TGTGCCAGCAGCAAAGGTAACAGGGGCCCCTACGAGCAGTACTTC. Translating it yields CASSKGNRGPYEQYF.

The V call is TRBV30, the J call TRBJ1-2, with D perhaps TRBD1 (6 bases). V gave up 5 bases and J gave up 6 bases, with 19 bases separating them. Germline V CDR1 and CDR2: GTSNPN, SVGIG (reference sequence). The CDR3 has 14 residues. CDR3 protein: CAWSTGTISHGYTF. The DNA for the CDR3 is TGTGCCTGGTCCACCGGGACAATTTCCCATGGCTACACCTTC.

The chain is built from TRBV2 and TRBJ2-7; possibly TRBD1 for D (5 bases). In germline, CDR1 is SNHLY, CDR2 FYNNEI. V shed 4 bases and J shed 3 bases, with 13 bases lying between them. The CDR3 sequence is 14 residues long. The DNA for the CDR3 is TGTGCCAGCAGTGTACAGGCTACCCACTACGAGCAGTACTTC. Its protein product is CASSVQATHYEQYF.

The chain carries TRBV19 and TRBJ1-2; D ambiguous. The V end was cut by 3 bases, the J end by 8 bases, with 10 bases between. This CDR3 is 12 amino acids long. The germline CDR1 and CDR2 sequences are LNHDA and SQIVND (reference sequence). CDR3 sequence: CASSISSFGYTF. For the CDR3, the DNA is TGTGCCAGTAGTATTAGTTCTTTCGGCTACACCTTC.